One sample yielded the 29 T cell receptor beta chains listed below, sequenced in a study of Ad26.COV2.S vaccination and SARS-CoV-2 variants. Only in-frame clones appear in the TCRdb table, and some are missing; sequencing was by immunoSEQ multiplex PCR. This table has some 240,000 clones, around 88% appearing once. Treatment noted: roughly 20 received Ad26.COV2.S at low or high dose, single or two shots; about 5 received placebo; per-sample allocation not given. Samples analyzed were those drawn on day 63 after the first vaccine or placebo injection. Specimen: peripheral blood, collected in a trial of Ad26.COV2.S vaccine versus placebo. These receptors were collected from a person between 18 and 65 years old who received the Ad26.COV2.S COVID-19 vaccine or a placebo.

The chain couples TRBV27 to TRBJ2-1; D is ambiguous. The CDR3 extends over 16 amino acids. In germline, CDR1 is MNHEY, CDR2 SMNVEV (reference sequence). Trimming left V 4 bases short and J 5 bases short, with 18 bases between. Here the CDR3 reads CASSSLGFATNNEQFF. CDR3 bases: TGTGCCAGCAGTTCCCTCGGGTTTGCTACCAACAATGAGCAGTTCTTC.

The rearrangement uses TRBV5-4 and TRBJ1-6, with D unresolved. The V end was cut by 4 bases, the J end by 5 bases, with 7 bases between. The CDR3 sequence is 13 residues long. Germline assignment: CDR1 SGHNT and CDR2 YYREEE (reference sequence). The CDR3 nucleotides are TGTGCCAGCAGCGCTTTGAATAATTCACCCCTCCACTTT. It encodes CASSALNNSPLHF.

The chain carries TRBV11-1 and TRBJ1-2; 11 positions agree with TRBD1. Germline V gene data show CDR1 as SGHAT and CDR2 as FQDESV (reference sequence). The CDR3 is 13 residues long. J was trimmed by 8 bases and V by 3 bases; bases with no gene match: 2. As DNA, the CDR3 is TGTGCCAGCAGCTTGGGACAGGGGGGCGGCTACACCTTC. Protein sequence: CASSLGQGGGYTF. The variable domain in full, with the rest retrieved from reference TRBV11-1 and TRBJ1-2, is EAEVAQSPRYKITEKSQAVAFWCDPISGHATLYWYRQILGQGPELLVQFQDESVVDDSQLPKDRFSAERLKGVDSTLKIQPAELGDSAMYLCASSLGQGGGYTFGSGTRLTVV.

The chain is built from TRBV7-2 and TRBJ2-3; 7 bases line up with TRBD2. V was pared by 4 bases and J by 3 bases, with 7 bases of the junction left unmatched. CDR3 length: 15 residues. Germline V lookup: CDR1 SGHTA, CDR2 FQGNSA. The CDR3 spells CASSSQRGRTDTQYF. CDR3 coding DNA: TGTGCCAGCAGCTCCCAGCGGGGTAGGACAGATACGCAGTATTTT.

The chain carries TRBV9 and TRBJ2-1; 7 bases match TRBD2. Per the germline V gene, CDR1 is SGDLS and CDR2 is YYNGEE. The CDR3 extends over 16 amino acids. The junction had 12 bases not matched to a gene; V was cut back by 3 bases and J by 6 bases. Written as DNA, the CDR3 is TGTGCCAGCAGCGGGCGGGCTAGCGGTTTTCCCAATGAGCAGTTCTTC. Amino acids: CASSGRASGFPNEQFF.

The gene calls are TRBV11-3 and TRBJ2-2, with D tentatively TRBD1 or TRBD2 (5 bases each). V was cut by 2 bases and J by 0 bases, with 16 bases left in between. Per germline, CDR1 SGHNT and CDR2 YENEEA. The CDR3 spans 18 residues. CDR3 in DNA: TGTGCCAGCAGCTTAAGGGGATGGGACGGACCGAACACCGGGGAGCTGTTTTTT. Amino acids: CASSLRGWDGPNTGELFF.

The chain recombines TRBV7-3 with TRBJ2-1; 9 bases fit TRBD2. This CDR3 contains 15 residues. In germline, CDR1 is SGHTA, CDR2 FQGTGA. With V trimmed by 8 bases and J by 3 bases, 8 bases remained unmatched. The CDR3 sequence: CASSYSGGGYNEQFF. For the CDR3, the DNA is TGTGCCAGCTCCTATAGCGGGGGAGGCTACAATGAGCAGTTCTTC.

The sample holds one count of this clone. V usage is TRBV9 and J usage is TRBJ2-2; 9 nucleotides line up with TRBD1. V dropped 3 bases and J dropped 0; count of bases not matched to a gene: 0. The CDR3 totals 15 residues. Per the germline V gene, CDR1 is SGDLS and CDR2 is YYNGEE. CDR3 in amino acids: CASSGTGANTGELFF. CDR3 in DNA: TGTGCCAGCAGCGGGACAGGGGCGAACACCGGGGAGCTGTTTTTT.

This clone was seen a single time. The CDR3 spells CASSRTSGPQETQYF. As DNA, the CDR3 is TGCGCCAGCAGCCGAACTAGCGGTCCCCAAGAGACCCAGTACTTC. This rearrangement joins TRBV4-1 to TRBJ2-5; 8 nucleotides match TRBD2. The CDR3 totals 15 residues. Germline trimming cut 4 bases from V and 1 base from J; bases unmatched to any gene: 5. CDR1 and CDR2 from the germline V gene are MGHRA and YSYEKL.

This chain joins TRBV18 and TRBJ2-7, with 7 bases fitting TRBD2. The V and J ends lost 3 bases and 2 bases, in that order; junction bases with no gene match: 4. CDR3 length: 14 amino acids. CDR1 is KGHSH, CDR2 LQKENI, per germline. The CDR3 is CASSPGGSPYEQYF. The CDR3 DNA sequence: TGTGCCAGCTCACCGGGGGGGTCCCCCTACGAGCAGTACTTC.

The genes are TRBV7-9 and TRBJ1-6, with D possibly being TRBD1 (6 bases). Trimming shortened V by 3 bases and J by 9 bases, and 12 bases separated the two germline ends. Germline values: CDR1 SEHNR, CDR2 FQNEAQ (reference sequence). The CDR3 contains 14 residues. CDR3: CASSLNGRGSPLHF. The CDR3 DNA reads as TGTGCCAGCAGCTTGAACGGCAGGGGTTCACCCCTCCACTTT.

The rearrangement uses TRBV7-8 and TRBJ1-2, with 7 positions matching TRBD1. V lost 4 bases to trimming and J lost 1 base; unmatched junction nucleotides: 6. The CDR3 is 15 residues long. Per the germline V gene, CDR1 is SGHVS and CDR2 is FQNEAQ. Here the CDR3 reads CASSSDRAINYGYTF. DNA of the CDR3: TGTGCCAGCAGCTCAGACAGGGCGATTAACTATGGCTACACCTTC.

The chain joins TRBV11-2 to TRBJ2-2, with D perhaps TRBD1 or TRBD2 (6 bases each). V gave up 1 base and J gave up 5 bases, with 11 bases separating them. This CDR3 has 15 residues. Germline loops: CDR1 SGHAT, CDR2 FQNNGV. For the CDR3, the DNA is TGTGCCAGCAGCTTAGCGGGGGCGCGGACCGGGGAGCTGTTTTTT. It is translated as CASSLAGARTGELFF.

The sample holds a few counts of this clone. The CDR3 here is CASSLGYYEQYF. CDR3 in DNA: TGTGCCAGCAGTTTGGGTTACTACGAGCAGTACTTC. The rearrangement uses TRBV12-3 or TRBV12-4 and TRBJ2-7; D gene ambiguous. V lost 3 bases to trimming and J lost 3 bases, with 6 bases between them. The CDR3 is 12 residues long.

The chain has TRBV12-3 or TRBV12-4 and TRBJ2-1; perhaps TRBD2 as D (6 bases). The V and J ends lost 6 bases and 10 bases respectively, with 13 bases between them. This CDR3 has 12 residues. CDR3 in amino acids: CASRQRVAEQFF. CDR3 sequence (DNA): TGTGCCAGCAGACAGCGGGTAGCGGAGCAGTTCTTC.

The chain is built from TRBV6-5 and TRBJ2-2; a weak D match, TRBD2 (5 bases). V was shortened by 3 bases and J by 5 bases, with 13 bases between the two germline ends. Per the germline V gene, CDR1 is MNHEY and CDR2 is SVGAGI. CDR3 length equals 15 residues. CDR3 bases: TGTGCCAGCAGTTATTTCCAGTCGGGGACCGGGGAGCTGTTTTTT. Translated: CASSYFQSGTGELFF.

This clone has a single count. The V and J genes are TRBV29-1 and TRBJ2-1, with TRBD2 matching over 7 bases. The CDR3 extends over 15 amino acids. The germline gives CDR1 SQVTM, CDR2 ANQGSEA. With V trimmed by 5 bases and J by 7 bases, 14 bases remained unmatched. As DNA, the CDR3 is TGCAGCGTTTGGGCTAGCGGTACGTCGGGAAATGAGCAGTTCTTC. The encoded protein is CSVWASGTSGNEQFF.

The genes are TRBV15 and TRBJ2-3; no firm D call. CDR1 LNHNV and CDR2 YYDKDF come from the germline V gene (reference sequence). This CDR3 region has 15 residues. The V end lost 1 base, the J end lost 0 bases, and 8 bases lay between the germline ends. CDR3 in DNA: TGTGCCACCAGCAGAGCTGGACGAAGCACAGATACGCAGTATTTT. It encodes CATSRAGRSTDTQYF.

This sequence joins TRBV19 and TRBJ1-2; TRBD1 matches at 7 bases. From germline, CDR1 is LNHDA and CDR2 SQIVND (reference sequence). Trimming at V came to 1 base and at J to 6 bases, leaving 5 bases not matched to a gene. CDR3 length: 14 residues. CDR3 amino acids: CASSIGGGGHGYTF. The CDR3 nucleotides read TGTGCCAGTAGTATAGGAGGAGGGGGCCATGGCTACACCTTC.

The V and J genes are TRBV18 and TRBJ1-5; D gene unclear. The CDR3 runs 14 residues. Trimming shortened V by 6 bases and J by 1 base, and 10 bases separated the two germline ends. From germline, CDR1 is KGHSH and CDR2 LQKENI. The CDR3 DNA reads as TGTGCCAGCTCGGACGCTCGGAGCAATCAGCCCCAGCATTTT. It is translated as CASSDARSNQPQHF.

V is TRBV15 and J is TRBJ2-7; D ambiguous. Per germline, CDR1 LNHNV and CDR2 YYDKDF (reference sequence). This CDR3 comprises 15 residues. Between the trimmed V and J ends, which lost 0 bases and 9 bases, there was a span of 18 bases. This CDR3 reads CATSRDRAPIVLQYF. CDR3 nucleotides: TGTGCCACCAGCAGAGATCGGGCACCGATAGTCCTGCAGTACTTC.

The chain links TRBV7-6 to TRBJ2-7; unclear D gene. The CDR3 is made up of 16 amino acids. Trimming removed 1 base from V and 0 bases from J, with 13 bases in between. Germline V gene lookup returns CDR1 SGHVS and CDR2 FNYEAQ. The CDR3 is CASSLVTDTISYEQYF. The CDR3 bases are TGTGCCAGCAGCTTAGTAACAGACACTATCTCCTACGAGCAGTACTTC.

V is TRBV6-5 and J is TRBJ1-1, with a weak D call TRBD1 (6 bases). The CDR3 loop spans 13 amino acids. Germline CDR1 and CDR2: MNHEY and SVGAGI. With 4 bases removed from V and 4 bases from J, the gap between germline ends came to 10 bases. CDR3 sequence reads: CASSLTGTTEAFF. The CDR3 DNA is TGTGCCAGCAGTTTAACAGGGACCACTGAAGCTTTCTTT.

This sequence joins TRBV15 and TRBJ1-4, with D tentatively TRBD1 (6 bases). This CDR3 is built from 16 residues. Germline values: CDR1 LNHNV, CDR2 YYDKDF (reference sequence). With 0 bases removed from V and 7 bases from J, the gap between germline ends came to 15 bases. CDR3: CATSRDGGQGSEKLFF. For the CDR3, the DNA is TGTGCCACCAGCAGAGACGGGGGTCAGGGGAGTGAAAAACTGTTTTTT. Together with reference TRBV15 and TRBJ1-4, the CDR3 gives the full variable domain: DAMVIQNPRYQVTQFGKPVTLSCSQTLNHNVMYWYQQKSSQAPKLLFHYYDKDFNNEADTPDNFQSRRPNTSFCFLDIRSPGLGDTAMYLCATSRDGGQGSEKLFFGSGTQLSVL.

The rearrangement joins TRBV3-1 (or the pseudogene TRBV3-2) to TRBJ2-3; no definite D call. From germline, CDR1 is LGHDT and CDR2 YNNKEL (reference sequence). This CDR3 comprises 13 residues. V was pared by 5 bases and J by 10 bases, with 16 bases between. The chain's CDR3 is CASSSGSRVSQYF. CDR3 nucleotides: TGTGCCAGCAGCTCTGGTTCTAGGGTCTCGCAGTATTTT.

The rearrangement uses TRBV3-1 (or the pseudogene TRBV3-2) and TRBJ1-5; 7 nucleotides align to TRBD1. V was pared by 1 base and J by 0 bases, with 15 bases of the junction left unmatched. The CDR3 sequence is 20 residues long. Germline V gene sequence: CDR1 LGHDT, CDR2 YNNKEL (reference sequence). CDR3 DNA: TGTGCCAGCAGCCAAGCTGGTTCGTCCCAGGGGGTGTATAGCAATCAGCCCCAGCATTTT. Translating it yields CASSQAGSSQGVYSNQPQHF.

This clone has just a few counts. The chain links TRBV27 to TRBJ1-2, with D perhaps TRBD1 (5 bases). V lost 4 bases and J 8 bases, leaving 11 bases between the germline ends. The CDR3 length is 12 residues. In germline, CDR1 is MNHEY, CDR2 SMNVEV (reference sequence). For the CDR3, the DNA is TGTGCCAGCAGTTCCCTTGGGGGGGGCTACACCTTC. It codes for CASSSLGGGYTF.

This clone was detected only a few times. The chain is built from TRBV9 and TRBJ1-6; no clear D gene. Trimming removed 3 bases at V and 2 bases at J, with 12 bases between. Germline V gene data show CDR1 as SGDLS and CDR2 as YYNGEE. The CDR3 spans 16 residues. The CDR3 region is CASSGGPGTYNSPLHF. CDR3 bases: TGTGCCAGCAGCGGAGGCCCTGGGACCTATAATTCACCCCTCCACTTT.

The J gene is TRBJ2-7, the V gene TRBV6-5; 10 positions agree with TRBD1. The V gene end was trimmed by 8 bases and the J gene end by 5 bases; junction bases not matched to a gene: 6. Germline lookup yields CDR1 MNHEY and CDR2 SVGAGI. The CDR3 runs 13 residues. CDR3 coding DNA: TGTGCCAGCGCCTTGACAGGGGGCAACGAGCAGTACGTC. Its protein product is CASALTGGNEQYV.